These T cell receptor beta chains were read from a single sample in a study of blood T cell repertoires in COVID-19. Measured with immunoSEQ multiplex PCR; TCRdb has only the in-frame clones, and not every one. The table records roughly 140,000 clones, roughly 89% of them present only once. The sample consisted of peripheral blood. These receptors originate from a woman aged 40 to 50 with acute or convalescent COVID-19. The CDR3 runs from the conserved cysteine through the conserved F or W. D genes are given only for firm matches. For some rows the clone size is stated as once, few or many, or as a class when expanded; others skip it.

cdr3_nt: TGTGCCTGGAGTAAGACAGGGGCGGGCGAAAAACTGTTTTTT; cdr3_aa: CAWSKTGAGEKLFF; d_call: TRBD1; clone_size: .; v_call: TRBV30; j_call: TRBJ1-4
cdr3_nt: TGTGCCAGCAGCTTATTTGGCGGGGGCGAAAACATTCAGTACTTC; cdr3_aa: CASSLFGGGENIQYF; d_call: .; clone_size: once; v_call: TRBV7-9; j_call: TRBJ2-4
cdr3_nt: TGTGCCTGGAGTGTTGGGCCAACTAGCAATCAGCCCCAGCATTTT; cdr3_aa: CAWSVGPTSNQPQHF; d_call: .; clone_size: .; v_call: TRBV30; j_call: TRBJ1-5
cdr3_nt: TGTGCCAGCAGCTTGGAACAGGGGGAAGAGACCCAGTACTTC; cdr3_aa: CASSLEQGEETQYF; d_call: TRBD1; clone_size: .; v_call: TRBV5-4; j_call: TRBJ2-5
cdr3_nt: TGCGCCAGCAGCTCAAGGGACAGTAGGTCTGAAGCTTTCTTT; cdr3_aa: CASSSRDSRSEAFF; d_call: TRBD1; clone_size: .; v_call: TRBV5-1; j_call: TRBJ1-1
cdr3_nt: TGCAGCGTTGAAGACCTAAACAGGGGCTCCTACTATGGCTACACCTTC; cdr3_aa: CSVEDLNRGSYYGYTF; d_call: TRBD1; clone_size: .; v_call: TRBV29-1; j_call: TRBJ1-2
cdr3_nt: TGTGCCTGGAGTGTACGACAGGGCGGAGAGCAGTACTTC; cdr3_aa: CAWSVRQGGEQYF; d_call: TRBD1; clone_size: .; v_call: TRBV30; j_call: TRBJ2-7
cdr3_nt: TGTGCCAGCAGCCAAGCTAGCGGATCCTACGAGCAGTACTTC; cdr3_aa: CASSQASGSYEQYF; d_call: TRBD2; clone_size: few; v_call: TRBV4-2; j_call: TRBJ2-7
cdr3_nt: TGTGCCAGCAGCGTAGCGGTAGCGGGAGACCCCTACGAGCAGTACTTC; cdr3_aa: CASSVAVAGDPYEQYF; d_call: TRBD2; clone_size: .; v_call: TRBV9; j_call: TRBJ2-7
cdr3_nt: TGTGCCAGTAGTATAGGACTAGCGAATGAGCAGTTCTTC; cdr3_aa: CASSIGLANEQFF; d_call: TRBD2; clone_size: .; v_call: TRBV19; j_call: TRBJ2-1
cdr3_nt: TGTGCCAGCAGTTTAGAGGGTGGAGAGACCCAGTACTTC; cdr3_aa: CASSLEGGETQYF; d_call: .; clone_size: .; v_call: TRBV27; j_call: TRBJ2-5